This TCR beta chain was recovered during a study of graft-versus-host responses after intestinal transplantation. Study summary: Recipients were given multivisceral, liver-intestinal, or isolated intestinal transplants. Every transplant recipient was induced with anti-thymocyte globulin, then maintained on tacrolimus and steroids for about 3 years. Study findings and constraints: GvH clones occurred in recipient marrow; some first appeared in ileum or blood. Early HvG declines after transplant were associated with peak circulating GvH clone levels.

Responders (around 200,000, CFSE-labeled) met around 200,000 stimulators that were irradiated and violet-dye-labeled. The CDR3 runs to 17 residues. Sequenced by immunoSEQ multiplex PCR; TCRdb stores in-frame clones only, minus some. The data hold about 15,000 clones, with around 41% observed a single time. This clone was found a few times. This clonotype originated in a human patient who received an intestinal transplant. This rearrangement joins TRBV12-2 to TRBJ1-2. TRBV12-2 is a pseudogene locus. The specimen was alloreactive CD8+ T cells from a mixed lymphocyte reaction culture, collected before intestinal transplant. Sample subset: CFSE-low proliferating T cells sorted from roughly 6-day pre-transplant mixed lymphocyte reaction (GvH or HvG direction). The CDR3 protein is CASRLKVRQGVNYGYTF. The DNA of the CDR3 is TGTGCAAGTCGCTTAAAGGTCCGGCAGGGAGTCAACTATGGCTACACCTTC.